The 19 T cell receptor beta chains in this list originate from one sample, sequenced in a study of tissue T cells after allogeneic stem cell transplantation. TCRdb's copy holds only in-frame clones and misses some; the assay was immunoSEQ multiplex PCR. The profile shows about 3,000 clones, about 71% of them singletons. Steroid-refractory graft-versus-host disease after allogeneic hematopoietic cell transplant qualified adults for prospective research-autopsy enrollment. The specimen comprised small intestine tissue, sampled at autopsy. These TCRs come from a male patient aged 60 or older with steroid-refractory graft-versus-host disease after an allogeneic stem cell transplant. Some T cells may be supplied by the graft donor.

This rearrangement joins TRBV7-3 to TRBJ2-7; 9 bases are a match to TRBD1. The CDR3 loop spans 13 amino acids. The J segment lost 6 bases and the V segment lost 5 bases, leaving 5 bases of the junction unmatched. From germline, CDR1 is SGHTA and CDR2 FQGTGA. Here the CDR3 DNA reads TGTGCCAGCAGCCTTATGACAGGGGGCGAGCAGTACTTC. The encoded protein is CASSLMTGGEQYF.

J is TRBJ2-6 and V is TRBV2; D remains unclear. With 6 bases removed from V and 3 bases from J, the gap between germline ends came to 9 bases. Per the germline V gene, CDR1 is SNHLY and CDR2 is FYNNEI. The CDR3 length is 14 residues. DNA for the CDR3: TGTGCCAGCAGGGAGAGGTTTGGGGCCAACGTCCTGACTTTC. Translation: CASRERFGANVLTF.

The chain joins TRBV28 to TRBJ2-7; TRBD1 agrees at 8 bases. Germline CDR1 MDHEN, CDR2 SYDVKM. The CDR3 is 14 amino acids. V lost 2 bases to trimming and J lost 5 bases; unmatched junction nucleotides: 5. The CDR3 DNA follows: TGTGCCAGCAGTTTAGGACAGGGTGGCCACGAGCAGTACTTC. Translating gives CASSLGQGGHEQYF.

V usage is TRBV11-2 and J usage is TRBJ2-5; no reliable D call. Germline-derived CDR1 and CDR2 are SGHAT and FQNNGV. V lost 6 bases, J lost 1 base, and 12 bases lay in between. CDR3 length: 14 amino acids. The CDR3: CASSSDWSQETQYF. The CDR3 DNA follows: TGTGCCAGCAGTTCAGACTGGAGCCAAGAGACCCAGTACTTC. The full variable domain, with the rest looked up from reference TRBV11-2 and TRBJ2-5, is EAGVAQSPRYKIIEKRQSVAFWCNPISGHATLYWYQQILGQGPKLLIQFQNNGVVDDSQLPKDRFSAERLKGVDSTLKIQPAKLEDSAVYLCASSSDWSQETQYFGPGTRLLVL.

CDR3 protein: CASSAGTSGYQETQYF. The CDR3, as DNA: TGTGCCAGCAGTGCAGGGACTAGCGGGTACCAAGAGACCCAGTACTTC. V gene TRBV6-6 combines with J gene TRBJ2-5, with TRBD2 matching 12 bases. Germline CDR1 is MNHNY and CDR2 is SVGAGI (reference sequence). V lost 5 bases, J lost 0 bases, and 4 bases stayed unmatched. The CDR3 sequence is 16 residues long.

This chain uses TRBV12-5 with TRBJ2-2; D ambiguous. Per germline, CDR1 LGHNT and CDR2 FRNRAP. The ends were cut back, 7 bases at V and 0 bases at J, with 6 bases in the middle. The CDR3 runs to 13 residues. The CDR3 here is CASAEANTGELFF. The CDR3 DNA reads TGTGCTAGTGCTGAGGCGAACACCGGGGAGCTGTTTTTT.

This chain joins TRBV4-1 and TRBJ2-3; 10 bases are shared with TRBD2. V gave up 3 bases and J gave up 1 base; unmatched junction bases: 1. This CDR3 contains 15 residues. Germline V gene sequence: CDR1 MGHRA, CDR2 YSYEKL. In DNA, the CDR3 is TGCGCCAGCAGCCAGCTAGCGGGGGGCACAGATACGCAGTATTTT. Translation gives CASSQLAGGTDTQYF.

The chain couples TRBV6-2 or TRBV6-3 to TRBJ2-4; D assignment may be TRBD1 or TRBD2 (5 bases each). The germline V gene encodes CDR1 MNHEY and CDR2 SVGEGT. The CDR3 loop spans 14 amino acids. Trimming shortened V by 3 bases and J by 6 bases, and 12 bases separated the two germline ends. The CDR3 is CASSYGGPVNIQYF. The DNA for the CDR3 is TGTGCCAGCAGTTATGGGGGACCTGTAAACATTCAGTACTTC.

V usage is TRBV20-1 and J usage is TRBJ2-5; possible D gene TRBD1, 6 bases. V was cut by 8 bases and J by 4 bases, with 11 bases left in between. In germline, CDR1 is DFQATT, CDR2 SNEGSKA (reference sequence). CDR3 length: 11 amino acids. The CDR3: CSTGKAETQYF. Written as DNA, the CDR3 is TGCAGTACAGGGAAAGCAGAGACCCAGTACTTC.

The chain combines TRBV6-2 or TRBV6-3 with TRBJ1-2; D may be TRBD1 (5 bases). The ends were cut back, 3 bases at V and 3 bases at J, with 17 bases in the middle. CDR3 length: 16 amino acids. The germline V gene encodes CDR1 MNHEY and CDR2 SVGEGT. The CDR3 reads CASSYFIGRGDYGYTF. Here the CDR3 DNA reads TGTGCCAGCAGTTATTTTATCGGCAGAGGGGACTATGGCTACACCTTC.

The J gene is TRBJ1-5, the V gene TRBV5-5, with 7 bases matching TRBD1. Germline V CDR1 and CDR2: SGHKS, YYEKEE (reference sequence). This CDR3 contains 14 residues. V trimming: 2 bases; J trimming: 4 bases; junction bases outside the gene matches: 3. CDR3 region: CASSFSRGNQPQHF. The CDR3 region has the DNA TGTGCCAGCAGCTTTTCCAGGGGGAATCAGCCCCAGCATTTT. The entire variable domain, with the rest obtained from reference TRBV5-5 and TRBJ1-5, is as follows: DAGVTQSPTHLIKTRGQQVTLRCSPISGHKSVSWYQQVLGQGPQFIFQYYEKEERGRGNFPDRFSARQFPNYSSELNVNALLLGDSALYLCASSFSRGNQPQHFGDGTRLSIL.

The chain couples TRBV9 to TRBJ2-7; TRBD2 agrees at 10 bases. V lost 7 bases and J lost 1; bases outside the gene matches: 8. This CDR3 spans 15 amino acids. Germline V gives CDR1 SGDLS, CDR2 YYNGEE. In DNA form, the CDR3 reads TGTGCCAGCGCTACGGCTAGCGGGGGTTCCTACGAGCAGTACTTC. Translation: CASATASGGSYEQYF.

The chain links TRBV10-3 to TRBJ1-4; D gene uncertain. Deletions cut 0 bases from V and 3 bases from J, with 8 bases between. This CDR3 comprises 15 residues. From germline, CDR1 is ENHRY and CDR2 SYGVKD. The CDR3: CAISESRVANEKLFF. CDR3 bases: TGTGCCATCAGTGAGTCGAGGGTGGCTAATGAAAAACTGTTTTTT.

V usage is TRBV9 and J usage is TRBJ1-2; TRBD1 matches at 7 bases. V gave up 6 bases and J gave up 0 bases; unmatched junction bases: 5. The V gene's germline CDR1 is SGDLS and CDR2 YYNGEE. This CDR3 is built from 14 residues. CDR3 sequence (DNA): TGTGCCAGCACTCCGGACAGGCCTAACTATGGCTACACCTTC. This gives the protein CASTPDRPNYGYTF.

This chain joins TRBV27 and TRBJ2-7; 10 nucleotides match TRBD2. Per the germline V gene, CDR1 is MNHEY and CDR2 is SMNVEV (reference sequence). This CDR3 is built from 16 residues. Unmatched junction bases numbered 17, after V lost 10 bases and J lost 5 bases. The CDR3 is CATRRVAGGLVNEQYF. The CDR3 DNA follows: TGTGCCACCCGGAGGGTAGCGGGGGGATTAGTCAACGAGCAGTACTTC.

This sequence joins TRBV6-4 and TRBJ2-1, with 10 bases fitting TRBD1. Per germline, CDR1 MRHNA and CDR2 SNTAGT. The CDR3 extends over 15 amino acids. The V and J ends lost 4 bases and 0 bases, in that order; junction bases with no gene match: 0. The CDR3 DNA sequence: TGTGCCAGCAGTGGGACAGGGGGCTCCTACAATGAGCAGTTCTTC. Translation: CASSGTGGSYNEQFF.

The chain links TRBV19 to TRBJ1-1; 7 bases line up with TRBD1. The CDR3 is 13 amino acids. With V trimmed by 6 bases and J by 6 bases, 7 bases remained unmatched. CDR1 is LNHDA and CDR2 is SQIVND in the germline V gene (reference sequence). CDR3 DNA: TGTGCCAGTAGGACAGGGTCTGGGGCTGAAGCTTTCTTT. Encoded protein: CASRTGSGAEAFF.

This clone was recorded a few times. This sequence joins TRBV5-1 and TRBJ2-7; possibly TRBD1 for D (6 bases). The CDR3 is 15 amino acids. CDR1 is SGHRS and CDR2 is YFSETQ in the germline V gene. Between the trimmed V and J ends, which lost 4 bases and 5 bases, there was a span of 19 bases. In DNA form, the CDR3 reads TGCGCCAGCAGCCAGATGACAGGACTGGGTGACGAGCAGTACTTC. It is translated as CASSQMTGLGDEQYF.

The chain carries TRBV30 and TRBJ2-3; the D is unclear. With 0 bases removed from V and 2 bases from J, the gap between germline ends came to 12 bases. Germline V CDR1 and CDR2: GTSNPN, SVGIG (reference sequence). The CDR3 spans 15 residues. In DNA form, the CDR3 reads TGTGCCTGGAGTGTTTCGGGCTCTTACACAGATACGCAGTATTTT. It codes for CAWSVSGSYTDTQYF.